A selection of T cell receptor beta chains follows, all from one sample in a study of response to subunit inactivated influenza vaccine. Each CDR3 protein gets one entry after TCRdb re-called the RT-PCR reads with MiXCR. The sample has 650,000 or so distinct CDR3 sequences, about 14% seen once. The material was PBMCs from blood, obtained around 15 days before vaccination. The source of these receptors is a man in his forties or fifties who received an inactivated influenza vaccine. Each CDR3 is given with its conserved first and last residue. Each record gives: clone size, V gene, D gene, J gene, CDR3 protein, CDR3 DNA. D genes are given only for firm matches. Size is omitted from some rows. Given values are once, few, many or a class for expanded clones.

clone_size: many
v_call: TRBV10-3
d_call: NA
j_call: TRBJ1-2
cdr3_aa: CAISPQAAYGYTF
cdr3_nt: TGTGCCATCAGTCCACAGGCAGCTTATGGCTACACCTTC

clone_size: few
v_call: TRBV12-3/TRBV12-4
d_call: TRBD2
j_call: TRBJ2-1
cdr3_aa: CASTPTTTSIVRQFF
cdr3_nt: TGTGCCAGCACCCCTACGACGACTAGCATAGTCAGGCAGTTCTTC

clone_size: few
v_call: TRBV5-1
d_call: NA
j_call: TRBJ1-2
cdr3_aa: CASSGSGTGGYGYTF
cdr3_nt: TGCGCCAGCAGCGGATCCGGGACCGGGGGCTATGGCTACACCTTC

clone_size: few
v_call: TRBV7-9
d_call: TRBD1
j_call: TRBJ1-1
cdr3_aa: CASSLTGQGEGRTEAFF
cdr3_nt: TGTGCCAGCAGCTTAACGGGACAGGGTGAGGGGCGAACTGAAGCTTTCTTT

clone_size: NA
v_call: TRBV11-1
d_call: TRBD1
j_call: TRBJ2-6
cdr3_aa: CASSEAWDRWSSGANVLTF
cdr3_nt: TGTGCCAGCAGCGAGGCGTGGGACAGGTGGAGCTCTGGGGCCAACGTCCTGACTTTC

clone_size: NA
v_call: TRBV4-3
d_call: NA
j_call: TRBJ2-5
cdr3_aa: CASSQASDETQYF
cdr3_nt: TGCGCCAGCAGCCAAGCGTCCGATGAGACCCAGTACTTC

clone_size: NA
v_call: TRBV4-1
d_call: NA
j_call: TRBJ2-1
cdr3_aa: CASSQVGHVYNEQFF
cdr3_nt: TGCGCCAGCAGCCAAGTCGGGCATGTCTACAATGAGCAGTTCTTC

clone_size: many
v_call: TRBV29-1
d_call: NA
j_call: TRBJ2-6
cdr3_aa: CSVEDMTISGANVLTF
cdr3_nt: TGCAGCGTTGAAGATATGACGATCTCTGGGGCCAACGTCCTGACTTTC

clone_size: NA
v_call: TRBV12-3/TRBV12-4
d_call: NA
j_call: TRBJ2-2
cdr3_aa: CASSLAQGGRTGELFF
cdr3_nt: TGTGCCAGCAGTTTAGCCCAGGGGGGACGGACCGGGGAGCTGTTTTTT

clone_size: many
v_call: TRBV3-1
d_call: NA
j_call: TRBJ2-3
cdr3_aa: CASSVDSYTDTQYF
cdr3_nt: TGTGCCAGCAGCGTGGACAGCTACACAGATACGCAGTATTTT

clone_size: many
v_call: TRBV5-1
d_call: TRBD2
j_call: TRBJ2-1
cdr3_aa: CASSFLAGALNEQFF
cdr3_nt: TGCGCCAGCAGCTTTTTAGCGGGAGCCCTTAATGAGCAGTTCTTC

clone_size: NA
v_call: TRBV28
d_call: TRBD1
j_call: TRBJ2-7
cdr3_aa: CASTRDSAYEQYF
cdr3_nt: TGTGCCAGCACCCGGGACAGTGCCTACGAGCAGTACTTC

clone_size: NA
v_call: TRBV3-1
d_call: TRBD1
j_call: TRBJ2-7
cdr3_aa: CASSQEEYRGYEQYF
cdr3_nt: TGTGCCAGCAGCCAAGAGGAGTACAGGGGTTACGAGCAGTACTTC

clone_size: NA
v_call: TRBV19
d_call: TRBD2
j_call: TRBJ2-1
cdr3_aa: CATDVGGDYPDEQFF
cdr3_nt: TGTGCCACCGATGTTGGGGGGGACTATCCGGATGAGCAGTTCTTC

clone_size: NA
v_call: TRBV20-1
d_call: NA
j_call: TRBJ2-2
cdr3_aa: CSARRLGTGELFF
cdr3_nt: TGCAGTGCTAGACGGTTAGGGACCGGGGAGCTGTTTTTT

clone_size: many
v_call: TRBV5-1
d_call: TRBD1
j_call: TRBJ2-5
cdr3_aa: CASAFATGGQETQYF
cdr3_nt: TGCGCCAGTGCCTTTGCGACAGGGGGCCAAGAGACCCAGTACTTC

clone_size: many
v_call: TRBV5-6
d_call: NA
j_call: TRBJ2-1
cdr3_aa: CASSLVWRAEQFF
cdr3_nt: TGTGCCAGCAGCTTGGTTTGGAGGGCTGAGCAGTTCTTC

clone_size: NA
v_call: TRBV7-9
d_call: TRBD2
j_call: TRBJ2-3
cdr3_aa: CASSSGTSGGPDTQYF
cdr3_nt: TGTGCCAGCAGCTCAGGGACTAGCGGGGGCCCAGATACGCAGTATTTT

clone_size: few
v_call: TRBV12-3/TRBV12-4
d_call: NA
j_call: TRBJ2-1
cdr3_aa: CASSPRGLALSNEQFF
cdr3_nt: TGTGCCAGCAGTCCTCGTGGGCTAGCATTGTCCAATGAGCAGTTCTTC

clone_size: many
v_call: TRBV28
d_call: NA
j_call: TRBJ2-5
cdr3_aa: CASSSPRTQYF
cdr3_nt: TGTGCCAGCAGTTCCCCTAGGACCCAGTACTTC

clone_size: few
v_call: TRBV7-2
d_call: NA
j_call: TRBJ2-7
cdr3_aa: CASSPEVGLQYF
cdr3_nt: TGTGCCAGCAGCCCCGAGGTGGGTTTACAGTACTTC

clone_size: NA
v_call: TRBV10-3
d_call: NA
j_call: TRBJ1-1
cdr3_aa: CAISEWSWGTEAFF
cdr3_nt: TGTGCCATCAGTGAGTGGTCCTGGGGCACTGAAGCTTTCTTT

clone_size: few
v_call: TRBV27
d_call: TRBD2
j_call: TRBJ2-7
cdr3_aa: CASKIMFSSGGYEQYF
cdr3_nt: TGTGCCAGCAAGATTATGTTCTCTAGCGGGGGGTACGAGCAGTACTTC

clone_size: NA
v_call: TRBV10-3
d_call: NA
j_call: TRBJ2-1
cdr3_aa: CAISQGGSSYNEQFF
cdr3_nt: TGTGCCATCAGTCAAGGGGGGAGCTCCTACAATGAGCAGTTCTTC

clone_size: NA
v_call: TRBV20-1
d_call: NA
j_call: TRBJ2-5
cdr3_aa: CSAQPGAQQETQYF
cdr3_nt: TGCAGTGCCCAGCCGGGGGCGCAACAAGAGACCCAGTACTTC

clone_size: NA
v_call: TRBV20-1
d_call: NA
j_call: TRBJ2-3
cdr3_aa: CSATTDSTDTQYF
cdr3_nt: TGCAGTGCTACCACAGATAGCACAGATACGCAGTATTTT

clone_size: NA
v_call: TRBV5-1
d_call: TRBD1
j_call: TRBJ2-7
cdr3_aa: CASSSQGTGRHEQYF
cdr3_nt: TGCGCCAGCAGCTCGCAGGGGACAGGGCGCCACGAGCAGTACTTC